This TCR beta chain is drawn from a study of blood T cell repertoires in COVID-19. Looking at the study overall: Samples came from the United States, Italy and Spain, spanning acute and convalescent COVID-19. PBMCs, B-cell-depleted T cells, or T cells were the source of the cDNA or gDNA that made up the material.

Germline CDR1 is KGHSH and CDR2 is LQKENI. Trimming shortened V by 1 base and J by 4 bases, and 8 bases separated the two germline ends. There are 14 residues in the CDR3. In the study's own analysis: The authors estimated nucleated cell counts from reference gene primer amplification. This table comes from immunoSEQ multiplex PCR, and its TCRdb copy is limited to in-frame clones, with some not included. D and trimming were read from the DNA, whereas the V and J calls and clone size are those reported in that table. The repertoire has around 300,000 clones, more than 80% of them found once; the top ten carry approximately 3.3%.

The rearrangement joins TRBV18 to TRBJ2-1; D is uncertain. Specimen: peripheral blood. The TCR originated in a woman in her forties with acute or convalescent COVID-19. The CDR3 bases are TGTGCCAGCTCACCACACAACGGGTACAATGAGCAGTTCTTC. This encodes CASSPHNGYNEQFF.